The clone carrying this T cell receptor (beta chain) is medium-sized within its sample. Its specificity is not known. Original handling: Differences in CDR3 between clinicopathological groups were drawn on to build a classifier intended to discriminate distant-metastatic papillary thyroid cancer patients. TCRdb reanalyzed the PCR reads via MiXCR. The V and J calls shown here were made by TCRdb, not taken from the authors' results. The sample contains tens of thousands of clones, 13% of which appear only once. Every patient underwent thyroid surgery untreated. The data were taken from a study of metastatic and nonmetastatic thyroid tumors. Across the study: Repertoires from malignant and benign thyroid patients were compared across blood and tumor or nodule tissue. Notes on the study in general: Malignant thyroid tumors reportedly exceeded benign nodules significantly in TCR beta diversity, with the difference appearing in blood and tumor.

The CDR3 has 14 residues. V was shortened by 4 bases and J by 10 bases, with 17 bases between the two germline ends. The germline V gene has CDR1 GTSNPN and CDR2 SVGIG (reference sequence). The material sequenced was blood. The clonotype comes from a female donor with papillary thyroid cancer or a benign thyroid nodule (not recorded which). Some clones in this sample may be carry-over from other donors' samples. The chain joins TRBV30 to TRBJ1-6; tentatively, D is TRBD1 (6 bases). In DNA, the CDR3 is TGTGCCTGGAACCACGGGCAGAGGGGGTCACCCCTCCACTTT. Translation: CAWNHGQRGSPLHF.